Listed below are T cell receptor beta chains from one sample, sequenced in a study of T cells in tuberculosis. Repertoires were generated with immunoSEQ multiplex PCR, while TCRdb's copy carries only in-frame clones and drops some. The data hold about 30,000 clones, with roughly 95% observed a single time. Sequencing was performed on PBMCs. These receptors all come from a donor aged 10-29 years with latent tuberculosis or without tuberculosis infection. CDR3s include the opening cysteine and the closing phenylalanine or tryptophan. A D gene is named only where the DNA matches it firmly. A row's size may be missing; if present it is once, few, many or a size class.

V gene,clone size,J gene,D gene,CDR3 protein,CDR3 DNA
TRBV27,NA,TRBJ2-3,NA,CAGGAHSTDTQYF,TGTGCCGGCGGGGCGCACAGCACAGATACGCAGTATTTT
TRBV9,NA,TRBJ2-2,NA,CASSVGGGMNTGELFF,TGTGCCAGCAGCGTAGGCGGGGGCATGAACACCGGGGAGCTGTTTTTT
TRBV7-2,NA,TRBJ2-7,TRBD1,CASSFPGQGLYEQYF,TGTGCCAGCAGCTTCCCGGGACAGGGCCTATACGAGCAGTACTTC
TRBV2,NA,TRBJ1-2,NA,CATHRTIGTTNYGYTF,TGTGCCACCCACCGGACAATAGGGACAACAAACTATGGCTACACCTTC
TRBV5-1,NA,TRBJ1-1,NA,CASSLTRERNTEAFF,TGCGCCAGCAGCTTGACGAGGGAGAGGAACACTGAAGCTTTCTTT
TRBV18,few,TRBJ2-1,TRBD2,CASSPVPIASGNNEQFF,TGTGCCAGCTCACCTGTTCCGATTGCTAGCGGAAACAATGAGCAGTTCTTC
TRBV30,NA,TRBJ2-2,NA,CAWSLWRHTGELFF,TGTGCCTGGAGTTTATGGCGGCACACCGGGGAGCTGTTTTTT
TRBV4-1,NA,TRBJ1-5,NA,CASSQEPQASNQPQHF,TGCGCCAGCAGCCAAGAACCCCAGGCGAGCAATCAGCCCCAGCATTTT
TRBV6-1,NA,TRBJ2-5,TRBD2,CASSISLAQETQYF,TGTGCCAGCAGTATATCACTAGCGCAAGAGACCCAGTACTTC
TRBV7-3,NA,TRBJ2-4,TRBD2,CASSPSLGRENIQYF,TGTGCCAGCAGCCCCTCGTTAGGGCGGGAGAACATTCAGTACTTC
TRBV10-3,NA,TRBJ1-5,NA,CAISESGRKARFGQPQHF,TGTGCCATCAGTGAGTCGGGGCGGAAAGCGAGATTTGGTCAGCCCCAGCATTTT
TRBV4-3,NA,TRBJ2-7,TRBD2,CASSQDGRADEQYF,TGCGCCAGCAGCCAAGACGGGAGGGCAGACGAGCAGTACTTC
TRBV7-2,NA,TRBJ2-2,NA,CASSRWASNTGELFF,TGTGCCAGCAGCCGCTGGGCATCGAACACCGGGGAGCTGTTTTTT
TRBV2,NA,TRBJ2-1,TRBD2,CASSLSGSSYNEQFF,TGTGCCAGCAGCCTAAGCGGGAGCTCCTACAATGAGCAGTTCTTC
TRBV4-2,NA,TRBJ2-1,TRBD2,CASSQDPRLAGAYPTNEQFF,TGTGCCAGCAGCCAAGATCCGAGACTAGCGGGAGCGTATCCAACCAATGAGCAGTTCTTC
TRBV11-3,NA,TRBJ2-1,TRBD1,CASSPDRYNEQFF,TGTGCCAGCAGCCCGGACAGGTACAATGAGCAGTTCTTC
TRBV2,NA,TRBJ2-5,NA,CASSEYSQETQYF,TGTGCCAGCAGTGAATACAGCCAAGAGACCCAGTACTTC